The present T cell receptor beta chain was sequenced within a study of PD-1 blockade in classical Hodgkin lymphoma. General study results and limits: Newly diagnosed patients were reported to exhibit reduced baseline TCR diversity relative to healthy donors. Whatever underlies the repertoire differences (possibly disease activity or prior therapy) remains undefined.

Germline assignment: CDR1 MDHEN and CDR2 SYDVKM. The CDR3 is 11 amino acids. The germline V and J ends were trimmed by 1 base and 6 bases, with 2 bases remaining between them. Clones were read by immunoSEQ multiplex PCR, and TCRdb kept only the in-frame ones, dropping some. The sample consists of approximately 12,000 clones, roughly four fifths of them appearing once. On this clone: Its antigen remains unidentified.

Brentuximab vedotin exposure varied, and every patient relapsed after autologous stem cell transplantation. This clonotype originated in a human donor with classical Hodgkin lymphoma. Material: peripheral blood mononuclear cells (PBMCs), obtained before the second cycle of nivolumab. V and J are TRBV28 and TRBJ2-3; D unresolved. The DNA of the CDR3 is TGTGCCAGCAGTTTATACGATACGCAGTATTTT. This sequence encodes CASSLYDTQYF.